This T cell receptor beta chain comes out of a study of T cells in Graves' hyperthyroidism and ophthalmopathy. Turning to the study itself: Peripheral blood was obtained at initial diagnosis, preceding any treatment. Study observations and caveats: Most expanded thyroid clonotypes above 0.001 also appeared in blood.

The V end lost 2 bases, the J end lost 2 bases, and 12 bases lay between the germline ends. This CDR3 spans 15 amino acids. CDR1 is SGHTA, CDR2 FQGTGA, per germline. This clonotype was counted at least ten times. What it recognizes is unknown. It was considered stable Graves' hyperthyroidism when ophthalmopathy did not progress within 18 months. Template material for amplifying TCR beta CDR3 regions consisted of RNA transcripts. The TCR CDR3 was amplified in a first-round RT-PCR using the HTBI primer set. Each CDR3 protein gets one entry after TCRdb re-called the multiplex PCR reads with MiXCR. In the table there are around 440,000 distinct CDR3 sequences, around 14% of which are singletons.

The chain links TRBV7-3 to TRBJ2-5, with a tentative D call TRBD1 (5 bases). Sequencing was done on a sample of blood. The TCR originated in a woman aged 18-30 years with Graves' hyperthyroidism. The CDR3 protein is CASSLGRQKQETQYF. CDR3 sequence (DNA): TGTGCCAGCAGCTTAGGCCGACAGAAACAAGAGACCCAGTACTTC.